This is a list of T cell receptor beta chains from one sample in a study of vaccination effects on CD4 cells after COVID-19. For these TCRs, the target antigens are not known. This table comes from immunoSEQ multiplex PCR, and its TCRdb copy is limited to in-frame clones, with some not included. Here the sample spans about 38,000 clones, roughly 76% being singletons. Sequencing was performed on CD4+ T cells from PBMCs cultured with SARS-CoV-2 spike peptides, taken before COVID-19 vaccination. These receptor sequences come from a human donor who received a COVID-19 vaccine. The CDR3 runs from the conserved cysteine through the conserved F or W. The D gene is left open where the match is weak. Only part of the rows carry a size: once, few, many, or a class if the clone is expanded.

j_gene	v_gene	abundance	d_gene	CDR3nt	CDR3aa
TRBJ2-2	TRBV27	-	-	TGTGCCAGCAGTGACACCTGGACCGGGGAGCTGTTTTTT	CASSDTWTGELFF
TRBJ2-1	TRBV6-1	-	-	TGTGCCAGCAGTGAAGGCGGCTCCTACAATGAGCAGTTCTTC	CASSEGGSYNEQFF
TRBJ2-7	TRBV4-2	-	-	TGTGCCAGCAGCCAAGGGAAAGGGGCAACCTACGAGCAGTACTTC	CASSQGKGATYEQYF
TRBJ1-1	TRBV27	once	-	TGTGCCAGCAGGGGGCTGGGGGTTACGAACACTGAAGCTTTCTTT	CASRGLGVTNTEAFF
TRBJ1-1	TRBV30	-	-	TGTGCCTGGAGTCCCGCCGGGGGCGTGAACACTGAAGCTTTCTTT	CAWSPAGGVNTEAFF
TRBJ2-1	TRBV6-4	-	TRBD2	TGTGCCAGCAGTGACTCGGAGCGGGGGGGCAATGAGCAGTTCTTC	CASSDSERGGNEQFF
TRBJ2-1	TRBV7-9	-	-	TGTGCCAGCAGCTTAGTGGAGGACACTGAGCAGTTCTTC	CASSLVEDTEQFF
TRBJ1-1	TRBV29-1	few	-	TGCAGCACCCTCAGGGAGATGAACACTGAAGCTTTCTTT	CSTLREMNTEAFF
TRBJ1-2	TRBV28	-	-	TGTGCCAGCGCCTACCCTCCCCACAGGGTGGTAGACGGTGCCTACACCTTC	CASAYPPHRVVDGAYTF
TRBJ1-1	TRBV6-6	-	-	TGTGCCAGCAGTTACTCGGAGGAGGGCACTGAAGCTTTCTTT	CASSYSEEGTEAFF
TRBJ2-7	TRBV21-1	-	-	TGTGCCAGCAGCCCCCACCCCACGGGGGCCACCTACGAGCAGTACTTC	CASSPHPTGATYEQYF
TRBJ1-6	TRBV7-2	-	-	TGTGCCAGCAGCTTAGGGCCCGGCGGTTCACCCCTCCACTTT	CASSLGPGGSPLHF
TRBJ1-1	TRBV19	-	-	TGTGCCAGTAAAGACGGCCTAGGTGGACCTGAAGCTTTCTTT	CASKDGLGGPEAFF
TRBJ2-7	TRBV7-2	-	-	TGTGCCAGCAGCTCACAAACAGGGAACGAGCAGTACTTC	CASSSQTGNEQYF
TRBJ1-5	TRBV7-8	few	-	TGTGCCAGCAGCTCCCCCAGGAGAGGTGGCGGCAATCAGCCCCAGCATTTT	CASSSPRRGGGNQPQHF
TRBJ1-1	TRBV2	few	-	TGTGCCAGTAAACGTGCGGGGGGAGCGCGTAACACTGAAGCTTTCTTT	CASKRAGGARNTEAFF
TRBJ1-2	TRBV11-2	-	TRBD1	TGTGCCAGCAGCTTAGGCACGACAGGGAAAGGCTACACCTTC	CASSLGTTGKGYTF
TRBJ2-3	TRBV11-2	-	-	TGTGCCAGCAGCTTAGGCCCCGAACGGGGAAGGGATACGCAGTATTTT	CASSLGPERGRDTQYF
TRBJ2-1	TRBV5-4	-	TRBD2	TGTGCCAGCAGCTTGGTCTGGCTAGCGGGAACAGGAAATGAGCAGTTCTTC	CASSLVWLAGTGNEQFF
TRBJ1-2	TRBV10-3	-	TRBD1	TGTGCCATCAGAGGGACAGGGAAAAGATCCGGCTACACCTTC	CAIRGTGKRSGYTF
TRBJ1-1	TRBV5-1	few	TRBD1	TGCGCCAGCAGCAAAAGAAGACAGGGGCAGGGGAACACTGAAGCTTTCTTT	CASSKRRQGQGNTEAFF
TRBJ1-4	TRBV7-2	-	-	TGTGCCAGCAGCTTAACGGGTTCGGGGGAAAAACTGTTTTTT	CASSLTGSGEKLFF
TRBJ2-7	TRBV4-2	few	-	TGTGCCAGCAGCCTCCGGGACACCTCCCTACGCTACGAGCAGTACTTC	CASSLRDTSLRYEQYF
TRBJ2-3	TRBV18	once	-	TGTGCCAGCTCACCCTTGGCAGGGTCCACAGATACGCAGTATTTT	CASSPLAGSTDTQYF
TRBJ1-2	TRBV7-2	-	TRBD1	TGTGCCAGCAGCAATACAGGGGAAGGCTACACCTTC	CASSNTGEGYTF
TRBJ1-3	TRBV5-1	-	-	TGCGCCAGCAGCTTGGAATCCTCTGGAAACACCATATATTTT	CASSLESSGNTIYF
TRBJ1-4	TRBV10-3	-	-	TGTGCCATCAGCCCAGGGACGGGTAATGAAAAACTGTTTTTT	CAISPGTGNEKLFF
TRBJ1-2	TRBV30	-	-	TGTGCCTGGAGTAATGCAGAACCCACTAACTATGGCTACACCTTC	CAWSNAEPTNYGYTF
TRBJ1-4	TRBV19	-	-	TGTGCCAGTATCGGGGGCAGGATTGCCGAAAAACTGTTTTTT	CASIGGRIAEKLFF
TRBJ1-3	TRBV19	-	-	TGTGCCAGTAGTGCCCTGACCCAACGTCCTGGAAACACCATATATTTT	CASSALTQRPGNTIYF
TRBJ2-7	TRBV5-1	few	-	TGCGCCAGCAGCAGAGGCGGTAGTGCCTACGAGCAGTACTTC	CASSRGGSAYEQYF
TRBJ1-4	TRBV19	-	-	TGTGCCAGTAGTATACAAGGGCAGGGCAGTGAAAAACTGTTTTTT	CASSIQGQGSEKLFF
TRBJ1-6	TRBV6-1	few	-	TGTGCCAGCAGTGAGAGCTCCTATAATTCACCCCTCCACTTT	CASSESSYNSPLHF